A single sample gave rise to the 27 T cell receptor beta chains below, sequenced in a study of OX40 agonist ivuxolimab in advanced cancers. Repertoires were generated with immunoSEQ multiplex PCR, while TCRdb's copy carries only in-frame clones and drops some. The table includes about 48,000 clones, roughly nine tenths detected once. This specimen was CD4+ or CD8+ T cells sorted from blood, taken in a trial of the OX40 agonist ivuxolimab. These receptors came from an adult with an advanced solid tumor such as melanoma, head and neck, liver or kidney cancer.

This sequence joins TRBV7-3 and TRBJ1-1; tentative D call: TRBD1 (5 bases). Germline CDR1 SGHTA, CDR2 FQGTGA. The ends were cut back, 1 base at V and 5 bases at J, with 11 bases in the middle. CDR3 length: 14 residues. This CDR3 is CASSLIGGWTEAFF. CDR3 sequence (DNA): TGTGCCAGCAGCTTAATCGGGGGATGGACTGAAGCTTTCTTT.

This clone was seen only a few times. This chain links TRBV28 with TRBJ1-1; 8 bases fit TRBD1. The germline V gene has CDR1 MDHEN and CDR2 SYDVKM. The CDR3 contains 13 residues. J was trimmed by 6 bases and V by 6 bases; bases with no gene match: 6. The CDR3 nucleotides are TGTGCCAGCAGACCTGACAGGGGTGCTGAAGCTTTCTTT. As protein: CASRPDRGAEAFF.

The chain is built from TRBV6-1 and TRBJ1-1; TRBD1 aligns across 9 bases. The CDR3 runs 18 residues. V dropped 4 bases and J dropped 0; count of bases not matched to a gene: 12. Germline CDR1 and CDR2: MNHNS and SASEGT. CDR3 loop: CASSASTGGFWMNTEAFF. CDR3 bases: TGTGCCAGCAGTGCATCTACAGGGGGCTTTTGGATGAACACTGAAGCTTTCTTT.

The V and J genes are TRBV4-1 and TRBJ1-4; D perhaps matches TRBD1 (6 bases). The germline V and J ends were trimmed by 5 bases and 4 bases, with 14 bases remaining between them. The length of the CDR3 is 15 residues. Germline CDR1 and CDR2: MGHRA and YSYEKL. The CDR3 sequence: CASSIQGLINEKLFF. The CDR3 DNA reads TGCGCCAGCAGCATACAGGGACTGATTAATGAAAAACTGTTTTTT.

V is TRBV4-2 and J is TRBJ2-2, with D unresolved. Between the trimmed V and J ends, which lost 0 bases and 6 bases, there was a span of 8 bases. The CDR3 loop spans 14 amino acids. CDR1 is LGHNA, CDR2 YNFKEQ, per germline. The CDR3 nucleotides read TGTGCCAGCAGCCAAGAGGCCCAATCCGGGGAGCTGTTTTTT. Encoded protein: CASSQEAQSGELFF.

This chain links TRBV2 with TRBJ2-1; 7 bases are a match to TRBD2. Germline V gives CDR1 SNHLY, CDR2 FYNNEI. V was clipped by 6 bases and J by 6 bases; unmatched bases: 8. The CDR3 spans 14 residues. CDR3 sequence (DNA): TGTGCCAGCAGATCTGGGGAGGGCAGCAATGAGCAGTTCTTC. This encodes CASRSGEGSNEQFF. The full variable domain, in which reference TRBV2 and TRBJ2-1 provide the parts outside the CDR3, is EPEVTQTPSHQVTQMGQEVILRCVPISNHLYFYWYRQILGQKVEFLVSFYNNEISEKSEIFDDQFSVERPDGSNFTLKIRSTKLEDSAMYFCASRSGEGSNEQFFGPGTRLTVL.

The chain combines TRBV6-5 with TRBJ1-2; D call uncertain. Trimming cost V 0 bases and J 0 bases, with 8 bases left between them. CDR1 is MNHEY, CDR2 SVGAGI, per germline. The length of the CDR3 is 15 residues. The chain's CDR3 is CASSYSRFANYGYTF. CDR3 nucleotides: TGTGCCAGCAGTTACTCCCGGTTTGCTAACTATGGCTACACCTTC.

The rearrangement links TRBV28 to TRBJ2-7; D gene ambiguous. CDR1 and CDR2 from the germline V gene are MDHEN and SYDVKM. The CDR3 spans 16 residues. The ends were cut back, 9 bases at V and 0 bases at J, with 21 bases in the middle. For the CDR3, the DNA is TGTGCCAGGACCTTAACCCGACGGACCTACTCCTACGAGCAGTACTTC. Its translation: CARTLTRRTYSYEQYF. Drawing the rest from reference TRBV28 and TRBJ2-7, the complete variable domain is DVKVTQSSRYLVKRTGEKVFLECVQDMDHENMFWYRQDPGLGLRLIYFSYDVKMKEKGDIPEGYSVSREKKERFSLILESASTNQTSMYLCARTLTRRTYSYEQYFGPGTRLTVT.

This clone was recorded once. J is TRBJ1-2 and V is TRBV20-1; D uncertain. The V end was cut by 2 bases, the J end by 4 bases, with 2 bases between. Germline CDR1 is DFQATT and CDR2 is SNEGSKA (reference sequence). This CDR3 contains 10 residues. The CDR3 DNA reads as TGCAGTGCTAGAATCTATGGCTACACCTTC. Its translation: CSARIYGYTF.

The chain combines TRBV20-1 with TRBJ1-1; maybe TRBD1 (5 bases). The V end lost 6 bases, the J end lost 6 bases, and 11 bases lay between the germline ends. The germline CDR1 and CDR2 sequences are DFQATT and SNEGSKA (reference sequence). The CDR3 is made up of 11 amino acids. The CDR3 sequence: CSAGVVPEAFF. The DNA of the CDR3 is TGCAGTGCGGGGGTGGTCCCTGAAGCTTTCTTT.

The chain carries TRBV28 and TRBJ1-5, with D unresolved. The V end lost 4 bases, the J end lost 5 bases, and 6 bases lay between the germline ends. The CDR3 sequence is 12 residues long. Looked up from germline, CDR1 is MDHEN and CDR2 is SYDVKM. CDR3 protein: CASSSSYQPQHF. The CDR3 DNA reads as TGTGCCAGCAGTTCCTCATATCAGCCCCAGCATTTT.

The chain employs TRBV5-1 and TRBJ2-3; the D is unclear. This CDR3 region has 12 residues. V was clipped by 0 bases and J by 5 bases, with 4 bases between them. Per the germline V gene, CDR1 is SGHRS and CDR2 is YFSETQ. The CDR3 reads CASSLEVDTQYF. The CDR3 DNA follows: TGCGCCAGCAGCTTGGAAGTAGATACGCAGTATTTT.

This rearrangement joins TRBV10-3 to TRBJ2-1; 10 bases fit TRBD1. This CDR3 has 17 residues. V shed 10 bases, J shed 3 bases, and the junction held 15 bases outside the gene matches. The germline V gene encodes CDR1 ENHRY and CDR2 SYGVKD. The DNA for the CDR3 is TGTGCCACAGAGGGACAGGGGAGGCGGGAGAGCTACAATGAGCAGTTCTTC. This translates into CATEGQGRRESYNEQFF.

The chain employs TRBV18 and TRBJ2-3; 10 bases agree with TRBD2. Germline CDR1 KGHSH, CDR2 LQKENI. V was clipped by 3 bases and J by 6 bases; unmatched bases: 0. This CDR3 region has 13 residues. The CDR3 coding sequence is TGTGCCAGCTCACCGGGACTAGCGGATACGCAGTATTTT. The encoded protein is CASSPGLADTQYF.

This chain joins TRBV13 and TRBJ2-5, with 8 bases lining up with TRBD1. Trimming cost V 5 bases and J 3 bases; bases outside gene matches: 5. This CDR3 region has 14 residues. Germline V gene sequence: CDR1 PRHDT, CDR2 FYEKMQ (reference sequence). In DNA, the CDR3 is TGTGCCAGCAGCACACGGACAGGGAAAGAGACCCAGTACTTC. Its protein product is CASSTRTGKETQYF.

This clone was counted only a few times. The V and J genes are TRBV4-2 and TRBJ2-6, with no clear D. In germline, CDR1 is LGHNA, CDR2 YNFKEQ. The CDR3 sequence is 17 residues long. V was pared by 6 bases and J by 1 base, with 16 bases between. The CDR3, as DNA: TGTGCCAGCAGACCCCTCCTCGCCAGGTCTGGGGCCAACGTCCTGACTTTC. Amino acids: CASRPLLARSGANVLTF.

The genes are TRBV7-2 and TRBJ1-3; no clear D. The length of the CDR3 is 15 residues. Looked up from germline, CDR1 is SGHTA and CDR2 is FQGNSA. Trimming took off 2 bases at V and 4 bases at J, with 12 bases between the two ends. In nucleotides, the CDR3 is TGTGCCAGCAGCTTAATTCTGGGGTCGGGAAACACCATATATTTT. This encodes CASSLILGSGNTIYF. The variable domain in full, completed from reference TRBV7-2 and TRBJ1-3, reads GAGVSQSPSNKVTEKGKDVELRCDPISGHTALYWYRQSLGQGLEFLIYFQGNSAPDKSGLPSDRFSAERTGGSVSTLTIQRTQQEDSAVYLCASSLILGSGNTIYFGEGSWLTVV.

V usage is TRBV30 and J usage is TRBJ2-4; 7 bases fit TRBD1. The length of the CDR3 is 14 residues. V lost 3 bases, J lost 6 bases, and 8 bases stayed unmatched. In germline, CDR1 is GTSNPN, CDR2 SVGIG (reference sequence). The CDR3 nucleotides are TGTGCCTGGAGCGGCTTGGCAGGGGGAAACATTCAGTACTTC. It translates to CAWSGLAGGNIQYF.

The V gene is TRBV4-1, the J gene TRBJ2-2; D perhaps matches TRBD2 (6 bases). The CDR3 runs 15 residues. Germline lookup yields CDR1 MGHRA and CDR2 YSYEKL. Trimming left V 3 bases short and J 4 bases short, with 12 bases between. The CDR3 here is CASSQMEGSTGELFF. The DNA for the CDR3 is TGCGCCAGCAGCCAGATGGAGGGGAGCACCGGGGAGCTGTTTTTT.

The rearrangement joins TRBV12-5 to TRBJ2-1; 13 bases agree with TRBD2. This CDR3 is 17 amino acids long. The ends lost 6 bases at V and 0 bases at J; junction bases unmatched: 5. In germline, CDR1 is LGHNT, CDR2 FRNRAP. DNA of the CDR3: TGTGCTAGTGGCCCAAGACTAGCGGGAGGCTCCTACAATGAGCAGTTCTTC. Its translation is CASGPRLAGGSYNEQFF.

About this clone: A read error may produce the germline difference seen at one junction end. V and J are TRBV7-7 and TRBJ2-5, with 7 nucleotides matching TRBD1. The length of the CDR3 is 14 residues. Germline CDR1 SSHAT, CDR2 FNYEAQ (reference sequence). The chain's CDR3 is CASSLGGPQETQYF. In DNA form, the CDR3 reads TGTGCTAGCAGCTTAGGGGGCCCTCAAGAGACCCAGTACTTC.

V and J are TRBV7-2 and TRBJ2-5; tentative D call: TRBD1 (6 bases). Germline CDR1 is SGHTA and CDR2 is FQGNSA. Trimming took off 1 base at V and 1 base at J, with 10 bases between the two ends. The CDR3 runs to 15 residues. CDR3 sequence (DNA): TGTGCCAGCAGCTTAGAAGGACAGCCCCAAGAGACCCAGTACTTC. Residues: CASSLEGQPQETQYF. The full variable domain, its missing parts supplied by reference TRBV7-2 and TRBJ2-5, is GAGVSQSPSNKVTEKGKDVELRCDPISGHTALYWYRQSLGQGLEFLIYFQGNSAPDKSGLPSDRFSAERTGGSVSTLTIQRTQQEDSAVYLCASSLEGQPQETQYFGPGTRLLVL.

This chain uses TRBV7-9 with TRBJ2-3; tentatively, D is TRBD1 or TRBD2 (5 bases each). V was shortened by 1 base and J by 0 bases, with 5 bases between the two germline ends. Germline CDR1 SEHNR, CDR2 FQNEAQ (reference sequence). This CDR3 has 14 amino acids. The CDR3 region has the DNA TGTGCCAGCAGCTTAGGGGACAGCACAGATACGCAGTATTTT. It codes for CASSLGDSTDTQYF.

This chain uses TRBV20-1 with TRBJ2-3; D gene ambiguous. Germline V lookup: CDR1 DFQATT, CDR2 SNEGSKA (reference sequence). The CDR3 consists of 10 residues. V lost 1 base and J 6 bases, leaving 2 bases between the germline ends. In DNA form, the CDR3 reads TGCAGTGCTAGAGTTGATACGCAGTATTTT. This translates into CSARVDTQYF.

The chain links TRBV19 to TRBJ1-6; no reliable D call. The CDR3 length is 13 residues. Germline V gene lookup returns CDR1 LNHDA and CDR2 SQIVND (reference sequence). With 11 bases removed from V and 5 bases from J, the gap between germline ends came to 13 bases. The CDR3 sequence: CALDSLHNSPLHF. CDR3 nucleotide sequence: TGTGCCTTAGACTCGCTCCATAATTCACCCCTCCACTTT.

This clone was seen only once. V usage is TRBV28 and J usage is TRBJ1-5; 9 bases map to TRBD1. CDR1 is MDHEN and CDR2 is SYDVKM in the germline V gene. The CDR3 loop spans 14 amino acids. V trimming: 5 bases; J trimming: 5 bases; junction bases outside the gene matches: 4. The DNA for the CDR3 is TGTGCCAGCAGTCCCGGGACAGGGTATCAGCCCCAGCATTTT. Translated: CASSPGTGYQPQHF.

The chain employs TRBV13 and TRBJ2-7; TRBD1 aligns across 8 bases. CDR3 length: 16 residues. With 3 bases clipped from V and 6 bases from J, the junction kept 13 bases outside the gene matches. Germline CDR1 and CDR2: PRHDT and FYEKMQ (reference sequence). This CDR3 reads CASSFRRQGAPLEQYF. DNA of the CDR3: TGTGCCAGCAGCTTCCGTCGGCAGGGGGCCCCTCTCGAGCAGTACTTC.